Each of the 3 T cell receptor beta chains below was sequenced from the same sample in a study of T-cell reconstitution after alpha-beta-depleted transplantation in children. This sample's TCRbeta library carried unique molecular identifier barcodes. TCRdb fed the PCR reads into MiXCR, producing one record per CDR3 protein. Among some 400,000 distinct CDR3 sequences listed, around 21% were seen once. Sequencing was performed on PBMCs from the stem cell graft donor, taken from the stem cell graft. The receptors shown here come from a human donor who donated a stem cell graft to a child with acute myeloid leukemia.

This clonotype was found a few times. The chain carries TRBV24-1 and TRBJ2-2, with 9 bases aligning to TRBD1. The CDR3 runs to 17 residues. Germline V gene lookup returns CDR1 KGHDR and CDR2 SFDVKD. The junction had 2 bases not matched to a gene; V was cut back by 1 base and J by 0 bases. Here the CDR3 reads CATSDLQGAANTGELFF. CDR3 sequence (DNA): TGTGCCACCAGTGATTTACAGGGGGCCGCGAACACCGGGGAGCTGTTTTTT.

In its sample, this clonotype was seen many times. V usage is TRBV20-1 and J usage is TRBJ2-7; 7 bases are a match to TRBD2. Germline assignment: CDR1 DFQATT and CDR2 SNEGSKA (reference sequence). CDR3 size: 14 residues. The junction had 6 bases not matched to a gene; V was cut back by 2 bases and J by 2 bases. The CDR3 loop reads CSARRASGTYEQYF. CDR3 coding DNA: TGCAGTGCTAGAAGGGCTAGCGGAACCTACGAGCAGTACTTC.

This clonotype has just a few counts. This chain links TRBV20-1 with TRBJ1-5; D is undetermined. Deletions cut 3 bases from V and 6 bases from J, with 9 bases between. The CDR3 totals 12 residues. Germline CDR1 DFQATT, CDR2 SNEGSKA (reference sequence). In DNA, the CDR3 is TGCAGTGCTAGCCAGCCGCCTCAGCCCCAGCATTTT. Translation gives CSASQPPQPQHF.